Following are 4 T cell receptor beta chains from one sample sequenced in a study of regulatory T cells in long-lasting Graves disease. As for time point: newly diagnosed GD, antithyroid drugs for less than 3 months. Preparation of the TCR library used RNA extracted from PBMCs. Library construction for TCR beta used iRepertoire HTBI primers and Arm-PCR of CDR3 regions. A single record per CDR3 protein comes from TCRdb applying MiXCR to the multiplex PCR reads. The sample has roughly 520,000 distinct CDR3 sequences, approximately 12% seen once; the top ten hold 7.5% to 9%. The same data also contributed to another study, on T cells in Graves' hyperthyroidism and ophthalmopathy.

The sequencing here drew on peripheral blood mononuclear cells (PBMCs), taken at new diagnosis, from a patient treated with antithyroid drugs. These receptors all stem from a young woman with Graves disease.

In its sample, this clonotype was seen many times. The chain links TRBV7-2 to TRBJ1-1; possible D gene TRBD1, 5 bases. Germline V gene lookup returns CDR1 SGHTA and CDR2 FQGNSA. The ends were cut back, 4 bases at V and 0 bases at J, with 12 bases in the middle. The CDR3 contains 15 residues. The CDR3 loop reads CASSYTGTLNTEAFF. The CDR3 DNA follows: TGTGCCAGCAGCTACACCGGGACTTTGAACACTGAAGCTTTCTTT.

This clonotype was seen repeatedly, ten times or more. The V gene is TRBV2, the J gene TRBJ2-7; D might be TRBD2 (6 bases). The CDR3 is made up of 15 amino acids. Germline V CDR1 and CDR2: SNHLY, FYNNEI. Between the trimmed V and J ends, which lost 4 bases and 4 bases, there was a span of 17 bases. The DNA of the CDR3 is TGTGCCAGCAGTGTGGAGGGTAGCGGCTCGTACGAGCAGTACTTC. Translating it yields CASSVEGSGSYEQYF.

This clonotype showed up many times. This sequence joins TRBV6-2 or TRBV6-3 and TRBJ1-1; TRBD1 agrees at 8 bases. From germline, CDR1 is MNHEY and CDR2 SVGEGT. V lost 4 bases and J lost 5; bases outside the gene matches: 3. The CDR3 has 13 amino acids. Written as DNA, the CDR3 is TGTGCCAGCAGTTCCAGGGGGCTTACTGAAGCTTTCTTT. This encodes CASSSRGLTEAFF.

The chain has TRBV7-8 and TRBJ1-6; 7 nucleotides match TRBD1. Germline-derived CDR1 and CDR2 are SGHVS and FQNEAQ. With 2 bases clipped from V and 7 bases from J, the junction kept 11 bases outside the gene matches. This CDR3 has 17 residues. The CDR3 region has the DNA TGTGCCAGCAGCTTACCCTGGGGGGACAGTAAGAATTCACCCCTCCACTTT. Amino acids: CASSLPWGDSKNSPLHF. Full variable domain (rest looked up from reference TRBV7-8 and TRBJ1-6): GAGVSQSPRYKVAKRGQDVALRCDPISGHVSLFWYQQALGQGPEFLTYFQNEAQLDKSGLPSDRFFAERPEGSVSTLKIQRTQQEDSAVYLCASSLPWGDSKNSPLHFGNGTRLTVT.